This T cell receptor beta chain appears in the sequencing data of a study of regulatory T cells in long-lasting Graves disease. Described time point: newly diagnosed GD, antithyroid drugs for less than 3 months. Extracted RNA from PBMCs served as the source of the TCR library. In building TCR beta libraries, iRepertoire HTBI primers were used together with Arm-PCR of CDR3 regions. As originally analysed: The identification of 60 or so TRBV and approximately 13 TRBJ segments was made across samples. TCRdb re-analysed the multiplex PCR reads in MiXCR, keeping a single row per CDR3 protein. The V and J calls come from TCRdb's annotation, not from the publication. The sample shows about 620,000 distinct CDR3 sequences, less than 20% of them seen only once. This CDR3 contains 14 residues. Looked up from germline, CDR1 is LGHDT and CDR2 is YNNKEL (reference sequence). V was pared by 2 bases and J by 8 bases, with 13 bases between.

This same sample was also taken into another study, of T cells in Graves' hyperthyroidism and ophthalmopathy. From that study: Any patient presenting with uncontrolled infection, other autoimmune disease, pregnancy or lactation was left out. The TCR CDR3 was amplified in a first-round RT-PCR using the HTBI primer set. Ophthalmopathy cases were set apart from stable hyperthyroidism by a 13 V-J model.

The V and J genes are TRBV3-1 and TRBJ2-1; D could derive from TRBD1 or TRBD2 (5 bases each). The sequence was obtained from a woman under 40 with Graves disease. The sequences come from peripheral blood mononuclear cells (PBMCs), collected at new diagnosis, from a patient treated with antithyroid drugs. DNA of the CDR3: TGTGCCAGCAGCCAATTGAGGGGACGGGATGAGCAGTTCTTC. Translating it yields CASSQLRGRDEQFF.